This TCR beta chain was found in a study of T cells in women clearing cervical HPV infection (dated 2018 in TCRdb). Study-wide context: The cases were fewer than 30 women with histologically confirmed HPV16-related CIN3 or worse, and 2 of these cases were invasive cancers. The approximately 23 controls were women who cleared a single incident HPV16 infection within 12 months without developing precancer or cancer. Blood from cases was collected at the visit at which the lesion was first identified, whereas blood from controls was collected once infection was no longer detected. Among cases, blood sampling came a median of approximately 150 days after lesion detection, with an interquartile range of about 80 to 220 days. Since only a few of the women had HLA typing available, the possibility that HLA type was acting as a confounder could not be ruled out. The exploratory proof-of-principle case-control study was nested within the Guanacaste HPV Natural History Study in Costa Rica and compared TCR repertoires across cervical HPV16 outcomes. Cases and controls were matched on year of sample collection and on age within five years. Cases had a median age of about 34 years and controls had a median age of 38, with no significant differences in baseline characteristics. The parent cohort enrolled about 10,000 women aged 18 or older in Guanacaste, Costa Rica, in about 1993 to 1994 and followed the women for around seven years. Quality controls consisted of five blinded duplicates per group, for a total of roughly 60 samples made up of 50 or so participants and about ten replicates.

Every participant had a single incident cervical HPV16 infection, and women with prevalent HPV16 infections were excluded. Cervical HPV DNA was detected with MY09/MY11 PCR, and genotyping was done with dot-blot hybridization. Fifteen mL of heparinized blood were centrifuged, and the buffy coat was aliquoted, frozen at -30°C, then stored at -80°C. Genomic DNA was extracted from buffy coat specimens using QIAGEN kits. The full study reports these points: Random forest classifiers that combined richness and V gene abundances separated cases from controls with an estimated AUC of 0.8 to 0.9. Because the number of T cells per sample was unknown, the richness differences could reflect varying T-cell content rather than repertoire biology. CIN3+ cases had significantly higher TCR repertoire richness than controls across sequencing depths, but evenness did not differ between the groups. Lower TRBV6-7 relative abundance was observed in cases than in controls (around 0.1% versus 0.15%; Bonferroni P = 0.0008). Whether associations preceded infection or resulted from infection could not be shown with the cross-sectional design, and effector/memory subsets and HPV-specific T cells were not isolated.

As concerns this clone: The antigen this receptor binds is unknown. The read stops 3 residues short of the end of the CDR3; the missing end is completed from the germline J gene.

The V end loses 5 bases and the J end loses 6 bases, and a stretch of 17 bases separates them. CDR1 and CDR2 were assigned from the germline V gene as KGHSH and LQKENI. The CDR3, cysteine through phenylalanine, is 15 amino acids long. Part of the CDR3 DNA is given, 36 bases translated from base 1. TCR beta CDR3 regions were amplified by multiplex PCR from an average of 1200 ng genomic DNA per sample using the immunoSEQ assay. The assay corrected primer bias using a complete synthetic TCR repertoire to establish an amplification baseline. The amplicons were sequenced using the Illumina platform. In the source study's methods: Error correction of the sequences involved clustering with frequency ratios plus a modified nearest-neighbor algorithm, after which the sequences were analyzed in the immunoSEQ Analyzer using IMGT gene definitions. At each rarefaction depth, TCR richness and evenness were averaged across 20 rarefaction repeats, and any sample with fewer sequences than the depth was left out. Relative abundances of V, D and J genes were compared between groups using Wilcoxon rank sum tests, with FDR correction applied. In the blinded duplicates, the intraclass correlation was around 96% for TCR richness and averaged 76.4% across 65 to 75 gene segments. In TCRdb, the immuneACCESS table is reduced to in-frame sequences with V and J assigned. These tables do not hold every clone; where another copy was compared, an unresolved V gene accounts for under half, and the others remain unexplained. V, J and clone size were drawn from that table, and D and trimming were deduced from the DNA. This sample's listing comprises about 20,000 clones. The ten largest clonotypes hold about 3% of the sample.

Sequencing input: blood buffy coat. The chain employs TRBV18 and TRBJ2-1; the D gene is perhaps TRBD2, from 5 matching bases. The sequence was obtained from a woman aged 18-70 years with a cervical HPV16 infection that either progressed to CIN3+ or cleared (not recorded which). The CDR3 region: CASSVAPEKVNEQFF. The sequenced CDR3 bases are TGTGCCAGCTCAGTAGCGCCAGAAAAGGTCAATGAG.